This entry lists 9 T cell receptor beta chains sequenced from one sample in a study of blood T cell repertoires in COVID-19. Sequencing used immunoSEQ multiplex PCR; TCRdb keeps in-frame clones, though not all of them. In the table there are about 150,000 clones, about 89% of which are singletons. Sequencing was done on a sample of peripheral blood. The receptor set was obtained from a man aged 45 to 65 with acute or convalescent COVID-19.

Only a few counts were recorded for this clone. The V gene is TRBV10-3, the J gene TRBJ1-1; 8 bases map to TRBD1. The CDR3 sequence is 14 residues long. Trimming cost V 7 bases and J 0 bases; bases outside gene matches: 4. The germline V gene encodes CDR1 ENHRY and CDR2 SYGVKD. The CDR3 region has the DNA TGTGCCATCACTACGGGACAGGTGAACACTGAAGCTTTCTTT. Translated: CAITTGQVNTEAFF.

The rearrangement uses TRBV29-1 and TRBJ2-2; perhaps TRBD2 as D (6 bases). Trimming took off 6 bases at V and 4 bases at J, with 18 bases between the two ends. The CDR3 runs 15 residues. Per germline, CDR1 SQVTM and CDR2 ANQGSEA. Written as DNA, the CDR3 is TGCAGCGTGGGGGGTGGAGCGGCTGGCACCGGGGAGCTGTTTTTT. It translates to CSVGGGAAGTGELFF.

This chain links TRBV27 with TRBJ2-1, with D maybe TRBD1 (5 bases). Germline loops: CDR1 MNHEY, CDR2 SMNVEV (reference sequence). Trimming cost V 2 bases and J 4 bases, with 12 bases left between them. The CDR3 sequence is 15 residues long. The CDR3 reads CASSLGADLYNEQFF. As DNA, the CDR3 is TGTGCCAGCAGTTTAGGGGCGGACCTTTACAATGAGCAGTTCTTC.

The chain joins TRBV3-1 (or the pseudogene TRBV3-2) to TRBJ2-3; D is unresolved. Germline-derived CDR1 and CDR2 are LGHDT and YNNKEL (reference sequence). Trimming shortened V by 0 bases and J by 8 bases, and 18 bases separated the two germline ends. This CDR3 comprises 16 residues. The CDR3 region has the DNA TGTGCCAGCAGCCAAGACTCCAGCTCCCTAGGTGGTACGCAGTATTTT. Protein: CASSQDSSSLGGTQYF.

The rearrangement links TRBV3-1 (or the pseudogene TRBV3-2) to TRBJ1-2; D remains ambiguous. This CDR3 is 12 amino acids long. The ends were cut back, 0 bases at V and 8 bases at J, with 7 bases in the middle. Germline assignment: CDR1 LGHDT and CDR2 YNNKEL (reference sequence). CDR3 in DNA: TGTGCCAGCAGCCAAGATGTCCGGGGCTACACCTTC. Translation: CASSQDVRGYTF.

V is TRBV6-2 or TRBV6-3 and J is TRBJ1-5; TRBD1 might be the D (6 bases). Trimming shortened V by 5 bases and J by 2 bases, and 13 bases separated the two germline ends. CDR1 is MNHEY, CDR2 SVGEGT, per germline. The CDR3 consists of 15 residues. DNA of the CDR3: TGTGCCAGCAGTCCACAGGGTATGGGCAATCAGCCCCAGCATTTT. Translated, it gives CASSPQGMGNQPQHF.

V and J are TRBV20-1 and TRBJ1-6; no reliable D call. The CDR3 runs 14 residues. Germline CDR1 and CDR2: DFQATT and SNEGSKA (reference sequence). Trimming left V 3 bases short and J 1 base short, with 7 bases between. In DNA form, the CDR3 reads TGCAGTGCTAGTCTGGAGTCCTATAATTCACCCCTCCACTTT. This encodes CSASLESYNSPLHF.

The chain employs TRBV18 and TRBJ2-7; D might be TRBD1 (6 bases). Germline V gene sequence: CDR1 KGHSH, CDR2 LQKENI. CDR3 length: 14 amino acids. V was clipped by 5 bases and J by 7 bases, with 18 bases between them. CDR3 sequence: CASSSTGRDTEQYV. In DNA form, the CDR3 reads TGTGCCAGCTCATCAACGGGCAGGGACACTGAGCAGTACGTC.

The chain has TRBV18 and TRBJ2-1, with D unclear. Germline V gene lookup returns CDR1 KGHSH and CDR2 LQKENI. V lost 3 bases and J 0 bases, leaving 6 bases between the germline ends. This CDR3 is built from 14 residues. CDR3 in DNA: TGTGCCAGCTCACCCTCGTTCTCCTACAATGAGCAGTTCTTC. Amino acids: CASSPSFSYNEQFF.